The source of this T cell receptor (beta chain) is a study of T cell responses to AZD1222 COVID-19 vaccine. Whole-study results and caveats: Baseline serostatus was positive in only a handful of AZD1222 recipients. Of spike-specific TCRs, nearly half reportedly target regions left unmutated in variants.

Measured with immunoSEQ multiplex PCR; TCRdb has only the in-frame clones, and not every one. This sample carries around 50,000 clones, about 81% of them seen once, and the ten largest clones take more than 8.5%. Remarks on this clone: Antigen unknown.

CDR1 is LNHDA and CDR2 is SQIVND in the germline V gene (reference sequence). The ends were cut back, 5 bases at V and 4 bases at J, with 14 bases in the middle. The CDR3 runs 14 residues. Sequences were derived from peripheral blood, sampled on day 0 of AZD1222 vaccination. The rearrangement uses TRBV19 and TRBJ1-1; D is perhaps TRBD1 (6 bases). The receptor comes from an adult in good health. CDR3 amino acids: CASSARGRSTEAFF. The CDR3 DNA is TGTGCCAGTAGTGCCCGGGGGCGGAGCACTGAAGCTTTCTTT.